The 2 T cell receptor beta chains below were found in one sample sequenced in a study of blood T cell repertoires in COVID-19. Here immunoSEQ multiplex PCR was the method, and the copy in TCRdb shows in-frame clones only, minus some. The data show 35,000 to 45,000 clones, around 89% seen once. Sequenced material: peripheral blood. The receptors stem from a human donor in a cohort sampled during active COVID-19.

The V and J genes are TRBV12-5 and TRBJ1-2; D not certain. The V end was cut by 1 base, the J end by 4 bases, with 19 bases between. The CDR3 length is 17 residues. Germline loops: CDR1 LGHNT, CDR2 FRNRAP. The CDR3 bases are TGTGCTAGTGGTTTGGCCCGCCTACGCCCAGACACCTATGGCTACACCTTC. As protein: CASGLARLRPDTYGYTF.

This chain links TRBV12-5 with TRBJ2-2, with TRBD2 matching over 9 bases. The V and J ends lost 1 base and 2 bases, in that order; junction bases with no gene match: 2. From germline, CDR1 is LGHNT and CDR2 FRNRAP. CDR3 size: 16 residues. The CDR3 DNA sequence: TGTGCTAGTGGTTTGGGAGCGGGGGGAAACACCGGGGAGCTGTTTTTT. Protein sequence: CASGLGAGGNTGELFF.